What follows is one TCR beta chain and its context. The data derive from a study of blood T cell repertoires in COVID-19. Authors' data handling: Amplified reference gene primers provided the basis for estimating nucleated cell counts. Some clones are missing from TCRdb's copy, which holds only in-frame ones; the method was immunoSEQ multiplex PCR. V and J calls and clone size are as listed in that table; D and trimming were resolved from the DNA. The sample records 150,000 to 200,000 clones, 70% to 90% being singletons. Germline values: CDR1 WNHNN, CDR2 SYGVQD (reference sequence). Losses at the gene ends were 6 bases for V and 0 bases for J; bases not matched to a gene: 5. CDR3 length: 15 amino acids.

V is TRBV10-1 and J is TRBJ2-1; TRBD2 matches at 7 bases. The specimen sequenced was peripheral blood. This TCR derives from a human donor in a cohort sampled during active COVID-19. Here the CDR3 DNA reads TGCGCCAGCAGCGGCGGGAGCCGCTCCTACAATGAGCAGTTCTTC. This codes for CASSGGSRSYNEQFF.